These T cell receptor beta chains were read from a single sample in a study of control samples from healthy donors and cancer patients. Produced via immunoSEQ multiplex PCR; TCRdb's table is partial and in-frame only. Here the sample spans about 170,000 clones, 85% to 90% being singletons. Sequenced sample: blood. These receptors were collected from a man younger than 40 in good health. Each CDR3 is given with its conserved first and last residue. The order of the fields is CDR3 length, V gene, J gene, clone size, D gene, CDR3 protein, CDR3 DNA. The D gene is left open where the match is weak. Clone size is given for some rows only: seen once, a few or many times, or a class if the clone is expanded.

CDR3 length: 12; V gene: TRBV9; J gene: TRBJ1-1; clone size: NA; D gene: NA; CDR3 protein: CASSVGSRAAFF; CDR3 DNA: TGTGCCAGCAGCGTAGGGTCCAGGGCAGCTTTCTTT
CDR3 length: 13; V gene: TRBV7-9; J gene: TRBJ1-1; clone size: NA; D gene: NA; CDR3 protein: CASSSPVGATAFF; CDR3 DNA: TGTGCCAGCAGCTCTCCGGTTGGAGCTACAGCTTTCTTT
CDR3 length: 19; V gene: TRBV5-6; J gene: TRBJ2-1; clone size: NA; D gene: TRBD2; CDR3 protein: CASSFEFFGTSGRQNEQFF; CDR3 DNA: TGTGCCAGCAGCTTCGAATTTTTCGGGACTAGCGGGAGACAGAATGAGCAGTTCTTC
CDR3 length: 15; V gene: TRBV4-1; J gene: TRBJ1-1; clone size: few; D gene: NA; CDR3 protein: CASSRDLEVGTEAFF; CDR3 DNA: TGCGCCAGCAGCCGGGACCTGGAGGTGGGTACTGAAGCTTTCTTT
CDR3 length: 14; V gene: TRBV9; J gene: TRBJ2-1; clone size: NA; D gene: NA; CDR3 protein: CASSLRADYNEQFF; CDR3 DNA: TGTGCCAGCAGCCTGCGAGCTGATTACAATGAGCAGTTCTTC
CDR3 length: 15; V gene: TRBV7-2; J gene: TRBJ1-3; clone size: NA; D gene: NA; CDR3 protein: CASSFWAGIGNTIYF; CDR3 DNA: TGTGCCAGCAGCTTTTGGGCAGGGATCGGAAACACCATATATTTT
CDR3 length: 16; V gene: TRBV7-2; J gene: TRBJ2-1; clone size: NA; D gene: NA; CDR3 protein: CASGLYAGLSYNEQFF; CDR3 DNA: TGTGCCAGCGGCCTTTACGCGGGACTTTCCTACAATGAGCAGTTCTTC
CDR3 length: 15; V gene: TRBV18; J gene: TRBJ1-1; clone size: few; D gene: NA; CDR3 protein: CASSPSGTLNTEAFF; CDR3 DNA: TGTGCCAGCTCACCCTCAGGCACCTTGAACACTGAAGCTTTCTTT
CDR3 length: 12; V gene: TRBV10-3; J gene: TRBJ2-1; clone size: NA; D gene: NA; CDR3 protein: CAIRAEGNEQFF; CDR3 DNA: TGTGCCATCAGGGCTGAGGGCAATGAGCAGTTCTTC
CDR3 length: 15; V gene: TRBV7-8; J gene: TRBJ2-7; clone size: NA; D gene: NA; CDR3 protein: CASSLASKSIGEQYF; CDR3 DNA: TGTGCCAGCAGCTTAGCATCCAAAAGTATTGGCGAGCAGTACTTC
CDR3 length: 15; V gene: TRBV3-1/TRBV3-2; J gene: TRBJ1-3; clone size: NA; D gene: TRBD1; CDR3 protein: CASSYPGQGGNTIYF; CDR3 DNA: TGTGCCAGCAGCTACCCTGGACAGGGTGGAAACACCATATATTTT
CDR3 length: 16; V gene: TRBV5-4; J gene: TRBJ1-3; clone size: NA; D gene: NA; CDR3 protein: CASSRREGLIGNTIYF; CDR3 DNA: TGTGCCAGCAGCCGAAGGGAGGGGTTAATCGGAAACACCATATATTTT
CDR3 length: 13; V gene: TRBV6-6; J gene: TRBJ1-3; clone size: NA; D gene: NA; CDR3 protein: CASSGPRWDTIYF; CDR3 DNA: TGTGCCAGCAGTGGCCCTCGATGGGACACCATATATTTT
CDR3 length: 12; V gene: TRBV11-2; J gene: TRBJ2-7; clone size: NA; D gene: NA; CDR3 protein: CASSLSPYEQYF; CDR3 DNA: TGTGCCAGCAGCTTAAGTCCCTACGAGCAGTACTTC
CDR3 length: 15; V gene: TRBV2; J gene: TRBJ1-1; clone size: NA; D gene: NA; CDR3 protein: CASSEESGVGTEAFF; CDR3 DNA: TGTGCCAGCAGTGAAGAATCTGGGGTGGGGACTGAAGCTTTCTTT
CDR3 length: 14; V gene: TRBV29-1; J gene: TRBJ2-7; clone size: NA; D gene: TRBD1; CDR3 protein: CSVGRQGASYEQYF; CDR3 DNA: TGCAGCGTTGGCCGACAGGGGGCCTCCTACGAGCAGTACTTC
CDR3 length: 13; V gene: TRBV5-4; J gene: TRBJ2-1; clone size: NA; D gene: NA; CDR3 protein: CASSLGAREEQFF; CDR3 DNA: TGTGCCAGCAGCTTGGGGGCTCGTGAGGAGCAGTTCTTC
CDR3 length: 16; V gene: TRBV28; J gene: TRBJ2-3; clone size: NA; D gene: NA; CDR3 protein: CASSLIQVISTDTQYF; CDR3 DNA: TGTGCCAGCAGTTTAATACAGGTGATCAGTACAGATACGCAGTATTTT
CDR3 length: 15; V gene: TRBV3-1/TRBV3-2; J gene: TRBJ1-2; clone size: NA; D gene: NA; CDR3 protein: CASSFRSTKDYGYTF; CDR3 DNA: TGTGCCAGCAGCTTTAGAAGTACTAAGGACTATGGCTACACCTTC
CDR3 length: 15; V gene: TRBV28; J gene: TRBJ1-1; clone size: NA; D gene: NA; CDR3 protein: CASSWRTPRDTEAFF; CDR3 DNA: TGTGCCAGCAGTTGGAGGACACCTCGGGACACTGAAGCTTTCTTT
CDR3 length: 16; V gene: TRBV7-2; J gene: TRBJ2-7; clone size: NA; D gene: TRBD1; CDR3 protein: CASSLVPGQGAYEQYF; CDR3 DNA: TGTGCCAGCAGCTTAGTGCCGGGACAGGGGGCTTACGAGCAGTACTTC
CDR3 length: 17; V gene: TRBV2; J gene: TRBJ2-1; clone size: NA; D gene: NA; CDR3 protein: CASSEKGGGAGGNEQFF; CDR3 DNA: TGTGCCAGCAGTGAAAAGGGAGGAGGCGCCGGCGGCAATGAGCAGTTCTTC
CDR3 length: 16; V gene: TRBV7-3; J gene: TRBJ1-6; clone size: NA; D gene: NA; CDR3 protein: CASSLRGGGKGSPLHF; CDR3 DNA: TGTGCCAGCAGCTTAAGAGGGGGGGGAAAAGGATCACCCCTCCACTTT
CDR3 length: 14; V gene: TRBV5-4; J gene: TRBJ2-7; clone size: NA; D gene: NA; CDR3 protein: CASSSLTGSYEQYF; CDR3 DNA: TGTGCCAGCAGTTCATTAACAGGCTCCTACGAGCAGTACTTC
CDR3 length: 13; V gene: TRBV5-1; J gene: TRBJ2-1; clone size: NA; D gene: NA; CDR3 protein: CASSSSSSYEQFF; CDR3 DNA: TGCGCCAGCAGCTCCTCCTCCAGTTATGAGCAGTTCTTC
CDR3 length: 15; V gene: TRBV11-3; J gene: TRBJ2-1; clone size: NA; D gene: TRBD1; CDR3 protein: CASSWEGQGYNEQFF; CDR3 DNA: TGTGCCAGCAGCTGGGAGGGACAGGGCTACAATGAGCAGTTCTTC
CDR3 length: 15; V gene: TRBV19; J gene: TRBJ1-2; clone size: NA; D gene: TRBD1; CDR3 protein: CASSPPDRAREGYTF; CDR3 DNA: TGTGCCAGTAGCCCCCCAGACAGGGCCAGAGAAGGCTACACCTTC
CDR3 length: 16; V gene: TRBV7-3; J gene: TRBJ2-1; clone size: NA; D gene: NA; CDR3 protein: CASSLSASPSYNEQFF; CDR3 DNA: TGTGCCAGCAGCTTATCCGCTAGCCCCTCCTACAATGAGCAGTTCTTC
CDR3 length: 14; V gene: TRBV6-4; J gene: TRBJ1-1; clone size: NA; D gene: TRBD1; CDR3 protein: CASRLTGLDTEAFF; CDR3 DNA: TGTGCCAGCAGATTGACAGGGCTGGACACTGAAGCTTTCTTT
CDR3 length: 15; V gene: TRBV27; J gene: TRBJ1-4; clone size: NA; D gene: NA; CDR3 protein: CASSSRRFGNEKLFF; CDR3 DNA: TGTGCCAGCAGTTCGAGGAGGTTCGGTAATGAAAAACTGTTTTTT
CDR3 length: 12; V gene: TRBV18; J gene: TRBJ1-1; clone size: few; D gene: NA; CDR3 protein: CASSGKRTEAFF; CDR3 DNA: TGTGCCAGCTCAGGGAAGCGGACTGAAGCTTTCTTT
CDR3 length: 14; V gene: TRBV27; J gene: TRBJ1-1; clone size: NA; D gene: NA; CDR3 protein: CASSLLSVNTEAFF; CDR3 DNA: TGTGCCAGCAGTTTATTGTCGGTGAACACTGAAGCTTTCTTT
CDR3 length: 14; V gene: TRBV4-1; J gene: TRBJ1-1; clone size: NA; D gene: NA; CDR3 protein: CASSSPVRNTEAFF; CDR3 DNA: TGCGCCAGCAGTTCCCCGGTCCGGAACACTGAAGCTTTCTTT
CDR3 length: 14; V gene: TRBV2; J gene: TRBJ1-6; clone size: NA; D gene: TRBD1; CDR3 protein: CASSGPGTGTPLHF; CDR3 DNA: TGTGCCAGCAGTGGTCCCGGGACAGGGACACCCCTCCACTTT
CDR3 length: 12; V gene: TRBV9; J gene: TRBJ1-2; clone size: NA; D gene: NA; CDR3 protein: CASTLGMYGYTF; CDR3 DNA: TGTGCCAGCACTCTGGGGATGTATGGCTACACCTTC
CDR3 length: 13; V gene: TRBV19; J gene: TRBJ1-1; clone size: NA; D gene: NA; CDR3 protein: CASSIVGHTEAFF; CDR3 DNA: TGTGCCAGTAGTATAGTAGGGCACACTGAAGCTTTCTTT
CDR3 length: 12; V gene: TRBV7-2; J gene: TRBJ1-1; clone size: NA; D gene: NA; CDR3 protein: CASSKGGTEAFF; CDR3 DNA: TGTGCCAGCAGCAAAGGGGGCACTGAAGCTTTCTTT
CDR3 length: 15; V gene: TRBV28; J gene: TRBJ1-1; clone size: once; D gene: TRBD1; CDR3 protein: CASSPQTGLGTEAFF; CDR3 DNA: TGTGCCAGCAGTCCCCAGACAGGGTTGGGAACTGAAGCTTTCTTT
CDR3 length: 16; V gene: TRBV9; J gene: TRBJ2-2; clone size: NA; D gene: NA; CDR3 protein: CASSVVWSANTGELFF; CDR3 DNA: TGTGCCAGCAGCGTAGTATGGTCAGCGAACACCGGGGAGCTGTTTTTT
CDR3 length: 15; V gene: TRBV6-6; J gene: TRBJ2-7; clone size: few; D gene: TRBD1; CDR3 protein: CASSYEGTGAYEQYF; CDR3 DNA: TGTGCCAGCAGTTACGAGGGGACAGGGGCCTACGAGCAGTACTTC
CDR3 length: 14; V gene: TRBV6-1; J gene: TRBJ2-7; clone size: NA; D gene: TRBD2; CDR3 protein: CASSEWGGSYEQYF; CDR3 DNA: TGTGCCAGCAGTGAATGGGGGGGATCCTACGAGCAGTACTTC
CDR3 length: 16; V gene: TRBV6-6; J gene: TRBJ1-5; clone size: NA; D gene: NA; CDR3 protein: CASSYSRTVLRWPQHF; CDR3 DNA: TGTGCCAGCAGTTACTCCCGGACAGTCCTAAGGTGGCCCCAGCATTTT
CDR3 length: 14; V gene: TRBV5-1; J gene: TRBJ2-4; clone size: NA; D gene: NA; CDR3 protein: CASSSGERTEPKYF; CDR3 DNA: TGCGCCAGCAGCTCGGGCGAAAGGACGGAGCCGAAGTACTTC
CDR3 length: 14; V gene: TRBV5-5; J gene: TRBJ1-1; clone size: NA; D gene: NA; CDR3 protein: CASSVTAGLAEAFF; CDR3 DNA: TGTGCCAGCAGCGTAACGGCAGGGCTCGCTGAAGCTTTCTTT
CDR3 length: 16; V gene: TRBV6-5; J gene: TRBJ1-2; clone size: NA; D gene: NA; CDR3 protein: CASSYRLGGRDYGYTF; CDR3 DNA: TGTGCCAGCAGTTACCGCTTAGGGGGGCGCGACTATGGCTACACCTTC
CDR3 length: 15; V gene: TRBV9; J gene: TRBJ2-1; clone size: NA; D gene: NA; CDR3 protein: CASSVDISSYNEQFF; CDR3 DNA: TGTGCCAGCAGCGTAGACATTAGCTCCTACAATGAGCAGTTCTTC